This T cell receptor (beta chain) is drawn from a study of shared T cell receptors in the human thymus. The V end lost 5 bases, the J end lost 6 bases, and 6 bases lay between the germline ends. Germline V CDR1 and CDR2: MNHNS, SASEGT. This CDR3 contains 11 residues. Produced via immunoSEQ multiplex PCR; TCRdb's table is partial and in-frame only. The sample includes some 720,000 clones, around nine tenths of them seen just once. These same data were also listed under a study on human thymus T cells. That work contributes: Thymic resections from corrective heart surgery supplied the tissue.

The TCR was taken from a boy less than two years old with a congenital heart defect. Sequenced: thymocytes. This chain connects TRBV6-1 to TRBJ2-3; D is uncertain. The DNA for the CDR3 is TGTGCCAGCAGTTCGGGTGATACGCAGTATTTT. It is translated as CASSSGDTQYF.